This T cell receptor (beta chain) emerged from a study of regulatory T cells in long-lasting Graves disease listed by TCRdb under 2021. As for the study more broadly: In the newly diagnosed Graves' disease group, patients had been taking antithyroid drugs for less than 3 months. A total of roughly 33 samples were covered by TCR sequencing, comprising some 13 persistent and around 20 newly diagnosed Graves' disease patients. The study was conducted in China and was registered as a clinical trial. Patients with persistent Graves' disease were compared with patients with newly diagnosed Graves' disease using TCR sequencing and RNA sequencing of peripheral blood.

The library was made by multiplex PCR. Sequencing relied on an Illumina HiSeq 4000. CDR3 regions were amplified by Arm-PCR with iRepertoire HTBI primers to construct TCR beta libraries. Before sequencing, the PCR products went through gel purification. The paper's data handling went like this. Gene usage analysis of CDR3 amino acid clonotypes relied on the approximately 60 TRBV and 12 to 15 TRBJ segments identified across samples. Filtered high-quality paired reads were merged into contigs using COPE and FqMerger. Contigs were aligned with BLAST to IMGT TRBV, TRBD and TRBJ reference genes, and CDR3 was defined per IMGT. Any clonotype with a frequency above 0.1% was classified as a highly expanded clone. Repertoire diversity was measured by Shannon entropy, and V-J evenness by the Gini coefficient. A clonotype was considered public if more than one individual shared it. TCRdb reworked the public reads: Q25 trimming with fastp, MiXCR clone assembly, productive beta chains retained. Merged by CDR3 protein, the rows form single entries marked with the most common genes and DNA. The V and J calls and clone size come from TCRdb's table, not from the authors' own analysis. The sample yields around 420,000 distinct CDR3 sequences; 15% were counted once. The ten largest clonotypes hold about 7.8% of the sample.

What the study reported, not specific to this receptor: More public clonotypes were shared among persistent patients (around 2,600) than among newly diagnosed patients (more than 900). Peripheral blood alone was examined, since thyroid tissue, which constituted the primary lesion, could not be accessed. The authors noted that the small sample size was a limitation that may lower accuracy. Persistent disease showed preferential use of TRBV28, TRBJ1-2 and TRBJ2-5, whereas newly diagnosed disease favored TRBV20-1 and TRBJ2-1. Sequencing and analysis were limited to the TCR beta chain. Compared with newly diagnosed patients, persistent Graves' disease patients had lower TCR Shannon entropy and fewer highly expanded clones, which suggests clonal expansion.

Reading the label with the study, this specimen's time point is: newly diagnosed GD, antithyroid drugs for less than 3 months. For both TCR sequencing and RNA sequencing, RNA was extracted from PBMCs in TRIzol. The diagnosis of Graves' disease followed American Thyroid Association guidelines. Patients were recruited from an endocrinology department in Xi'an, China. Each patient gave around 9 milliliters of peripheral blood, collected in an EDTA anticoagulant tube. PBMCs were isolated by Ficoll Paque Plus density gradient separation without further T cell sorting. An Agilent 2100 Bioanalyzer and agarose gel were used to assess RNA quality, and a NanoDrop 2000 was used to measure RNA concentration. The CDR3 runs 17 amino acids, cysteine and phenylalanine included. Only the CDR3 region is kept as DNA, spanning 51 bases read in frame from base 1. The germline V gene encodes CDR1 KGHDR and CDR2 SFDVKD. V and J are trimmed by 5 bases and 0 bases, and the gene matches miss 8 bases of the junction.

This clonotype appeared a few times. Its antigen is still unknown. No base quality values were provided; no much bigger clone lies one nucleotide off. These same records also appear under a second study, on T cells in Graves' hyperthyroidism and ophthalmopathy. The second publication reports: A patient counted as having stable Graves' hyperthyroidism if no progression to ophthalmopathy occurred over 18 months of follow-up. Hyperthyroidism patients were newly diagnosed, with disease duration under 2 months, and aged 18 to 65 years. Patients with uncontrolled infections, other autoimmune diseases, pregnancy or lactation were excluded. Diagnoses were based on clinical symptoms, serum thyroxine and TRAb, thyroid ultrasound and orbital computed tomography. For the first round of RT-PCR on the TCR CDR3, the HTBI primer set was used together with the Qiagen OneStep RT-PCR kit. Most expanded thyroid clonotypes (frequency above 0.001) were also found in blood, which suggests that blood repertoires may mirror thyroid immune responses. In cross-validation, a model built on a 13 V-J signature told ophthalmopathy apart from stable hyperthyroidism with under 90% sensitivity and 81% to 82% specificity, and in testing the same model reached 80%/75%. In validation, the model predicted progression to ophthalmopathy a median of approximately 6.6 months before onset, with over 60% sensitivity and about 72% specificity. A discovery cohort of roughly 100 patients, 43 with Graves' ophthalmopathy and approximately 57 with stable Graves' hyperthyroidism, was used to find distinguishing TCR V-J signatures. Prospective prediction of ophthalmopathy was tested in an independent validation cohort consisting of fewer than 20 hyperthyroidism patients and more than 15 patients who later progressed to ophthalmopathy. For training and testing, the approximately 92 patients in the discovery cohort were randomly divided in a 7:3 ratio. The study also compared thyroid tissue and blood T-cell repertoires from five or six Graves' hyperthyroidism patients. Following sampling, methimazole starting at 30 mg daily was given to hyperthyroidism patients, and high-dose intravenous methylprednisolone was given to ophthalmopathy patients. Libraries were constructed in a second round of multiplex PCR, after which size selection and purification were performed. Paired-end sequencing of the libraries was performed with 100 bp reads on an Illumina HiSeq2000. SOAPnuke was used to process the raw data, with reads discarded if the reads contained adapters or uncalled bases, had a mean Phred below 15, or lacked an exact constant-primer or identifier match. High-quality paired reads were merged with COPE v1.2.5, and unique nucleotide sequences were defined as clonotypes. Clonotypes were aligned to IMGT TRBV, TRBD and TRBJ reference segments using MiTCR v1.1. Analysis was restricted to V-J combinations with a frequency above 0.0001, which covered 98% to 99.2% of repertoires. A TCS score was defined as the ratio between F50 (clonal expansion) and ExV (chaos), using BLOSUM62-based TCRdist between CDR3 peptides within each V-J. Welch's t-statistics and random forest reduced 450 to 600 V-J features to roughly 13, which were used in a naive Bayes classifier (R e1071). Sample size was not statistically predetermined, and blinding of investigators to group allocation was not performed. According to the paper, TCR Vbeta CDR3 sequencing was carried out on 135 peripheral blood samples, which came from about 45 ophthalmopathy, some 73 hyperthyroidism and some 17 progressor patients.

This clonotype was obtained from a woman aged 40 to 50 with Graves disease. Donor details come from another sample of the same person, matched by shared clones. This specimen consisted of peripheral blood mononuclear cells (PBMCs), obtained at new diagnosis, from a patient treated with antithyroid drugs. Recombination linked TRBV24-1 to TRBJ1-5, with 8 bases matching TRBD1. The nucleotide sequence is given as TGTGCCACCAGTGTCCCCAGGGGGCCATATAGCAATCAGCCCCAGCATTTT. This encodes CATSVPRGPYSNQPQHF.